Reported below is one T cell receptor beta chain. This receptor's antigen is unknown. No base qualities exist here, and no much larger clone lies one base off it. The ex vivo total memory CD4+ samples were sequenced at deep level, which gave a detection sensitivity of one cell in 200,000. Genomic DNA was extracted from cell pellets with the QIAamp DNA Micro Kit, and its quantity and purity were checked by spectrophotometry. The immunoSEQ multiplex PCR assay was used to amplify the TCR Vbeta CDR3 regions. Sequencing of amplicons was performed on the Illumina HiSeq platform. The retrieved sequences were 87 nucleotides long and included the CDR3 region. Regarding the original processing steps: A unique productive TCR Vbeta nucleotide sequence was defined as a clonotype and was quantified by productive template frequency from ImmunoSEQ Analyzer V3.0. Expanded clonotypes were defined by a threshold at the top 5th percentile of each frequency-ranked repertoire. Repertoire overlap was calculated as Chao-Jaccard using the R package fossil and displayed by nonmetric multidimensional scaling using the R package MASS. TCRdb re-hosts the immuneACCESS table, in-frame sequences only. Its copies lack some clones; in the studies checked, an unresolved V gene accounts for under half of them, and the cause for the rest is not known. V and J calls and clone size are as listed in that table; D and trimming were resolved from the DNA. Counted in this sample were about 27,000 clones; 65% to 85% of them appeared once. The ten largest clones add up to around 1% of the sample.

The sample is drawn from a study of human CD4 T cells and Enterobacteriaceae (dated by TCRdb to 2020 to 2022). General conclusions and limits of the study: Ex vivo, broadly cross-reactive clonotypes were observed to appear more expanded than specific clonotypes, with about 55% of the 19 and about 65% of the roughly 34 being found within the top 5%. The reactivity of ex vivo clonotypes was inferred solely by matching the nucleotide sequences of those clonotypes to CFSE-low cultures from the same donors.

V is shortened by 1 base, J by 8 bases, and the region joining them spans 14 bases. The CDR3 goes from the cysteine to the phenylalanine over 15 residues. The CDR3 DNA has 45 bases and is translated from base 1. From the germline V gene (reference sequence), CDR1 is SEHNR and CDR2 is FQNEAQ. Memory CD4+ T cells were FACS-sorted on a FACSAria III to over 95% purity as all CD4+ cells other than CD45RA+CCR7+CD95- naive cells. Blood from healthy donors came from blood donation centers in Switzerland. Total CD4+ T cells and monocytes were enriched by positive selection with CD4 and CD14 magnetic microbeads. Before sorting, CD8+, CD14+, CD16+, CD56+, CD19+ and CD25-bright cells were excluded. To assess in vivo expansion of bacteria-reactive clonotypes, total memory CD4+ T cells from a couple of blood donors were sequenced directly ex vivo. Peripheral blood mononuclear cells were isolated from donor blood using Ficoll-Paque Plus.

This receptor chain uses TRBV7-9 and TRBJ1-4, with a weak D call of TRBD1 (5 bases match). The sequenced material came from memory CD4+ T cells from blood. Reading the label with the study, this specimen's cell subset or site is: total memory CD4 T cells sorted directly ex vivo, unstimulated. This TCR came from a human donor in good health. Here is the DNA: TGTGCCAGCAGCTTAGAAGGAGGGGACCGGGAAAAACTGTTTTTT. The translation is CASSLEGGDREKLFF.